This paragraph covers one T cell receptor (beta chain) sequence. Its antigen is as yet unknown. V trimming: 4 bases; J trimming: 6 bases; junction bases outside the gene matches: 10. The CDR3 extends over 15 amino acids. Germline V CDR1 and CDR2: MNHEY, SMNVEV (reference sequence). The table came from immunoSEQ multiplex PCR; TCRdb's copy has only in-frame clones and leaves some out. Among roughly 86,000 clones, 68% were seen once, and the ten largest hold about 50%. This sample is drawn from a study of shared clonotypes between healthy human individuals. Study-wide results and caveats: Estimated richness was generally greater in naive than memory subsets.

Sequencing used memory CD8+ T cells sorted from blood. Noted subset: CD45RO+ cells pooled with CCR7-negative TemRA cells. This clonotype was sampled from a man aged 25-45 years in good health. The genes are TRBV27 and TRBJ1-1, with 8 bases aligning to TRBD1. The CDR3: CASSSRGTGDAEAFF. The DNA of the CDR3 is TGTGCCAGCAGTTCCCGAGGGACAGGCGACGCTGAAGCTTTCTTT.